The T cell receptor beta chain under discussion was sequenced for a study of T cell responses to AZD1222 COVID-19 vaccine. On this clone itself: Its antigen is still unknown.

V dropped 0 bases and J dropped 5 bases, with 13 bases sitting between them. The CDR3 consists of 15 residues. Germline V gene data show CDR1 as ENHRY and CDR2 as SYGVKD. Here immunoSEQ multiplex PCR was the method, and the copy in TCRdb shows in-frame clones only, minus some. The sample lists more than 95,000 clones, roughly 87% occurring once. The study's findings and limits: When two AZD1222 doses had been given, Spike-specific TCR breadth and depth rose.

The TCR was taken from an adult in good health. The genes are TRBV10-3 and TRBJ1-2; D gene uncertain. Sequencing was performed on peripheral blood, taken on day 0 of AZD1222 vaccination. CDR3 residues: CAISESGRGEYGYTF. CDR3 nucleotides: TGTGCCATCAGTGAGTCCGGCCGTGGCGAGTATGGCTACACCTTC.